This TCR beta chain comes out of a study of long-term antiretroviral therapy in people with HIV (dated by TCRdb to the early 2020s). About the study as a whole: The earliest samples were collected about a decade before the 2015 WHO recommendation for immediate ART, when ART was typically delayed until CD4 counts fell. A retrospective serial study tested whether ART initiation and durable HIV suppression were associated with changes in peripheral blood TRB repertoire composition and diversity. The cohort contributed roughly 200 cryopreserved PBMC samples from 30 adults with confirmed HIV infection, collected serially over a mean of approximately 6 years (range 1-12). Among the 25 to 35 participants with HIV, ten to twelve were female. No cross-contamination during QIAcube processing was shown when test extractions of a monoclonal T-cell line were performed alongside about 30 polyclonal samples. General study outcomes and caveats: Because cell numbers in pre-ART samples were limited, unsorted PBMC were profiled instead of sorted CD4+ and CD8+ T cells. Inferences about post-ART repertoire changes are limited because no data were available on ART adherence, viral resistance or therapy changes. Because PBMC availability was limited, only the TCR beta chain was sequenced, with no alpha chain pairing. A significant increase in TRB diversity was found to be associated with ART initiation, although TRB diversity was observed to remain significantly below that of transplant donor controls even after long-term ART. The samples span the years 2004 to 2017, and the ART regimens used at that time may not be as effective as current regimens. HIV repertoires had narrower CDR3 length ranges than controls, and the network structure suggested an antigen-experienced repertoire that shifted only slightly toward naive after ART. The repertoire was dominated across all time points by expanded TRB clones identified before ART initiation, although this dominance was seen to fluctuate and to decrease in many PLHIV after ART.

V sheds 8 bases and J sheds 1 base, leaving 1 base between their ends. Inclusive of the bounding cysteine and phenylalanine, the CDR3 is 10 residues long. Only CDR3 DNA remains: 30 bases, in frame from the first base. The germline V gene sets CDR1 to SGHDN and CDR2 to FVKESK. As regards this clone: Its specific antigen is unknown. No base qualities exist here, and no much larger clone lies one base off it.

The immunoSEQ hsTCRB v3.0 assay was used at survey level resolution to sequence the TRB variable region. A depth of roughly 40,000-55,000 T-cell genomes per sample was targeted for TRB sequencing. TRB libraries were pooled and sequenced on an Illumina MiSeq using a v3 150-cycle kit. Per the source publication's procedure: Analysis of repertoires was carried out in R inside a reproducible Nextflow workflow spanning QC, data transformation and analysis. LymphoSeq2, an R package for AIRR-Seq data exploration, was used to implement custom analyses. A handful of samples that produced fewer than 5000 total TRB sequences were removed, so some 190 HIV repertoires were analyzed. Among the 190 or so HIV repertoires that were kept, 59 were collected before ART initiation and about 130 were collected after ART initiation. Repertoires were downsampled to 5000 TRB nucleotide sequences, and summary statistics were averaged over 100 downsampling iterations. TRB sequences were retained for analysis only if CDR3 regions of at least seven amino acids were present. Two measures captured diversity: a Shannon entropy-derived clonality score and the Gini coefficient. In the repertoire networks, any two of the top 5000 CDR3 amino acid sequences were linked whenever the two sequences differed by an edit distance of one. For TRB CDR3 amino acid sequences, GLIPH2 was used to predict antigen specificity groups and MHC restriction. Known CMV, EBV, HIV or tissue antigen associations were flagged by matching CDR3 amino acid sequences against VDJdb and McPAS-TCR. Pre-ART, post-ART and control groups were compared with Wilcoxon signed-rank tests and Holm-Bonferroni correction. This immuneACCESS table, as held by TCRdb, lists in-frame sequences with V and J called but not all clones. Of the missing ones, under half trace to an unresolved V gene in checked studies; the others have no known cause. Clone size and V and J calls were adopted from that table, with D and trimming inferred from the DNA. The sample records about 21,000 clones, 76% of which are singletons. Of the sample, over 9% is held by the ten largest clones.

To be included, a participant needed at least one PBMC sample from before ART initiation plus at least two post-ART samples. Treatment was received in the United States of America by all participants with HIV. Before DNA extraction, cryopreserved samples containing about 1-11 million PBMC were thawed and washed. At the time of the earliest PBMC sample, participants with HIV were aged between about 23 and 54 years. PBMC samples were contributed by each participant from 1-4 timepoints before ART initiation and 2-8 timepoints after ART initiation, with a median of 7 samples. Serial HIV viral load, CD4+ T-cell count, ART history and demographic data were obtained for every participant. Genomic DNA was extracted from unsorted PBMC with a Qiagen kit on a QIAcube, processed in batches of 12 samples.

This specimen consisted of unsorted PBMCs, obtained less than 1.8 years before starting antiretroviral therapy. This clonotype was obtained from a middle-aged woman with HIV. Recombination connected TRBV14 to TRBJ2-3; there is no confident call for the D gene. The nucleotide sequence is TGTGCCAGCGGCACAGATACGCAGTATTTT. Its translation reads: CASGTDTQYF.